This TCR beta chain comes out of a study of neurological immune-mediated disorders. Specified time point: technical triplicate 1. This clonotype has only a few counts. CDR1 LGHDT and CDR2 YNNKEL come from the germline V gene (reference sequence). V lost 4 bases and J 1 base, leaving 13 bases between the germline ends. The CDR3 loop spans 15 amino acids. The authors made cDNA by 5'RACE with 10-nucleotide random UMIs. Each sequencing run yielded over 160 million TCR-beta sequences from 15-18 subjects. TCRdb reprocessed the 5' RACE reads via MiXCR and lists one record per CDR3 protein. The top ten hold around 3.9% of the sample, which has roughly 41,000 distinct CDR3 sequences, over 8.5% seen once.

The receptor was isolated from a man aged 55 to 70 with HTLV-1-associated myelopathy (HAM/TSP). The sequenced sample was PBMCs. The chain links TRBV3-1 to TRBJ1-1; a weak D match, TRBD1 (6 bases). CDR3 region: CASSRASTGNTEAFF. The CDR3 DNA sequence: TGTGCCAGCAGCCGGGCCTCGACAGGGAACACTGAAGCTTTCTTT.